This T cell receptor (beta chain) was recorded in a study of identical twins. Study observations and caveats: The study based its conclusions on cross-sectional statistical analysis and did not follow the same donors. Within cord blood, abundant beta clonotypes carried fewer insertions, but memory repertoires showed no such trend. Models underestimated TCR alpha sharing (out-of-frame) in monozygotic twins.

Template switching supplied a universal primer site; unique molecular identifiers were carried on the cDNA. TCRdb passed the 5' RACE reads through MiXCR, listing each CDR3 protein once. The data contain around 370,000 distinct CDR3 sequences, about 9% of them singletons. As concerns this clonotype: What it binds is unknown.

V lost 3 bases and J lost 3, with 8 bases in between. This CDR3 has 13 residues. Germline-derived CDR1 and CDR2 are LNHNV and YYDKDF (reference sequence). This rearrangement joins TRBV15 to TRBJ2-5; D assignment may be TRBD1 or TRBD2 (5 bases each). The source material was naive T cells sorted from blood. The source is a woman between 50 and 59 years old in good health. The CDR3 region is CATSRGTEETQYF. In DNA, the CDR3 is TGTGCCACCAGCAGGGGGACCGAAGAGACCCAGTACTTC.